Given below is one T cell receptor (beta chain) in context. Its target antigen remains unknown. One base away there is no much larger clone; base qualities are not given. The record originates from a study of T cell clonotyping in hematopoietic cell transplantation (dated by TCRdb to the early 2020s). Broadly, across the study: Pretransplant recipient samples were obtained after cytoreduction. A total of some 130 blood samples were collected in the study from roughly 32 consecutive transplant recipients and their related donors. Patients were recruited between late 2015 and January 2017 and followed until September 2020 or death.

Paper-wide results and their limitations: After transplant, TCR diversity in recipients dropped, and pathologically expanded clonotypes increased progressively from day 30 to day 180. Just a small fraction of recipient repertoires overlapped with donor repertoires, and more than 95% appeared de novo at the given depth. The sample size was limited, and because cells were not sorted, the contributions of CD4 and CD8 repertoires could not be separated. Broader posttransplant TCR repertoire diversity was predicted by donor and pretransplant recipient Inverse Simpson Index values.

In the germline V gene, CDR1 corresponds to SGHTA and CDR2 to FQGNSA. Trimming removed 3 bases from V and 4 bases from J; the gene matches leave 2 bases unexplained. The CDR3 runs 15 amino acids, cysteine and phenylalanine included. Only the CDR3 region is kept as DNA, spanning 45 bases read in frame from base 1. In light of the paper, this sample's time point label describes: recipient sample about 28 days before transplant, after cytoreduction. Blood from recipients was drawn roughly 28 days before transplant, then again at days 30, 100 and 180 after transplant. Nuclei Lysis Solution was used to extract genomic DNA from fresh or cryopreserved unfractionated peripheral blood mononuclear cells. TCR beta CDR3 regions were amplified from genomic DNA with the immunoSEQ assay, a bias-controlled multiplex PCR using V- and J-specific primers. A second PCR step added a proprietary barcode and Illumina adapter sequences to the CDR3 amplicons. An Illumina MiSeq instrument was used to sequence the CDR3 libraries. In the authors' own workflow: immunoSEQ Analyzer 3.0 was used for export and quality control, with R Bioconductor and Immunarch used for downstream analyses. Only productive rearrangements in the normalized downsampled data set were used to calculate repertoire metrics. Pathologically expanded clonotypes were defined as those larger than 5 templates in the normalized cohort. The Inverse Simpson Index was used to measure repertoire diversity. To capture all clonotypes, CMV-specificity analyses were performed on the non-normalized data set. TCRdb obtained this table from immuneACCESS and retained in-frame rearrangements with V and J assigned. These tables miss some clones; where compared with another copy, unresolved V genes account for less than half of the shortfall, and the remainder is unexplained. V, J and clone size derive from that table, while D and trimming were established from the DNA sequence. This sample gives roughly 50,000 clones in total; approximately 90% of them show up just once. The ten largest clones take up 5.9% of the sample.

Sequences were derived from peripheral blood mononuclear cells, sampled before stem cell transplant. The chain is made from TRBV7-2 and TRBJ1-3; 11 central nucleotides agree with TRBD1. The sequence was collected from a man aged 55 to 70 with biphenotypic leukemia. Some clones in this sample may be carry-over from other donors' samples. The CDR3 protein is CASSFGQGAGNTIYF. DNA sequence: TGTGCCAGCAGCTTCGGACAGGGGGCGGGAAACACCATATATTTT.